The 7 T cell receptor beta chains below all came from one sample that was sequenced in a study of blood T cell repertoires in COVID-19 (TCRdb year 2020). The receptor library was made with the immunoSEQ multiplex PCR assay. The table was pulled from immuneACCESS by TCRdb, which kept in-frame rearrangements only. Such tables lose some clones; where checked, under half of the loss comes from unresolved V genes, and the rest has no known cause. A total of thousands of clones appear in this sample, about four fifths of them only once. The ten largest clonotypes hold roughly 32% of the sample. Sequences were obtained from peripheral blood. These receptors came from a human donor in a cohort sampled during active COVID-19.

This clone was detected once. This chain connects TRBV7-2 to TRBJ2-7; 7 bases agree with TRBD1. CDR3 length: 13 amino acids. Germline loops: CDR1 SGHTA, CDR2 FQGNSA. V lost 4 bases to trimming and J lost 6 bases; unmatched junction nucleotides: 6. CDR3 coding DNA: TGTGCCAGCAGCTACCGACAGGGCTCCGAGCAGTACTTC. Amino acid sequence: CASSYRQGSEQYF.

Here the CDR3 reads CASSPMGQYNEQFF. DNA of the CDR3: TGTGCCAGCTCCCCCATGGGACAGTACAATGAGCAGTTCTTC. V is TRBV18 and J is TRBJ2-1, with TRBD1 matching over 7 bases. CDR3 length equals 14 residues. V lost 6 bases, J lost 4 bases, and 6 bases stayed unmatched. Germline V gene lookup returns CDR1 KGHSH and CDR2 LQKENI.

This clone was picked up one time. The CDR3 reads CASSPLGDRGSYEQYV. The CDR3 bases are TGTGCCAGCAGCCCCCTTGGGGACAGGGGGTCCTACGAGCAGTACGTC. The genes are TRBV5-6 and TRBJ2-7, with 11 positions matching TRBD1. The V and J ends lost 4 bases and 1 base, in that order; junction bases with no gene match: 7. Germline V gene sequence: CDR1 SGHDT, CDR2 YYEEEE. This CDR3 spans 16 amino acids.

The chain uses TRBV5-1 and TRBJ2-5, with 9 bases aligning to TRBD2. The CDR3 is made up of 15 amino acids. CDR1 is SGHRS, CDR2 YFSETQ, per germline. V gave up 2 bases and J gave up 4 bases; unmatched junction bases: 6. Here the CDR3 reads CASSLKAGGAETQYF. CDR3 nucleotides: TGCGCCAGCAGCTTAAAAGCGGGGGGCGCAGAGACCCAGTACTTC. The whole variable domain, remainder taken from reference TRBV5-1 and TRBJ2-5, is KAGVTQTPRYLIKTRGQQVTLSCSPISGHRSVSWYQQTPGQGLQFLFEYFSETQRNKGNFPGRFSGRQFSNSRSEMNVSTLELGDSALYLCASSLKAGGAETQYFGPGTRLLVL.

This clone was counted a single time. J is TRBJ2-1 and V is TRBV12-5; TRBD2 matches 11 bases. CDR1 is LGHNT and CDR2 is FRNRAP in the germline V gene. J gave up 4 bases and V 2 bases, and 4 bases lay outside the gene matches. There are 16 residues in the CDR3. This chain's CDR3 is CASGLTPSGRYNEQFF. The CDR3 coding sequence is TGTGCTAGTGGTTTGACCCCTAGCGGGAGGTACAATGAGCAGTTCTTC.

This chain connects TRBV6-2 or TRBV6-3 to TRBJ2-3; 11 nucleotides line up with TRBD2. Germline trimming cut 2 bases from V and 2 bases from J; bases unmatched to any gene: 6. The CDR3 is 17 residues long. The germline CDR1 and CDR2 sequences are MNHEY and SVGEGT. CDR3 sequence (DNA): TGTGCCAGCAGTTACGGCGCTAGCGGGGGGCTCACAGATACGCAGTATTTT. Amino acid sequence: CASSYGASGGLTDTQYF.

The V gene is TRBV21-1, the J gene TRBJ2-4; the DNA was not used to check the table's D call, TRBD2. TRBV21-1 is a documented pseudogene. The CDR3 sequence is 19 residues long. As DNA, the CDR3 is TGTGCCAGCAGCAAAGGAAGAGCGGGAGGGCCCTCGCCCAAAAACATTCAGTACTTC. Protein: CASSKGRAGGPSPKNIQYF.